This T cell receptor beta chain comes out of a study of T cells in Graves' hyperthyroidism and ophthalmopathy. An absence of ophthalmopathy progression within 18 months meant stable Graves' hyperthyroidism. Uncontrolled infection, other autoimmune disease, pregnancy and lactation each barred patients from inclusion. Clinicians diagnosed patients from clinical symptoms, serum thyroxine and TRAb, thyroid ultrasound and orbital computed tomography. Whole-study findings and limits: Most thyroid clonotypes with frequency above 0.001 were detected in blood.

Details on this clonotype: Its antigen is unidentified.

Germline V gene data show CDR1 as SGHDT and CDR2 as YYEEEE. V was pared by 1 base and J by 5 bases, with 10 bases between. The CDR3 contains 15 residues. From RNA transcripts, TCR beta CDR3 regions were amplified. First-round RT-PCR of the TCR CDR3 relied on the HTBI primer set. TCRdb processed the multiplex PCR reads anew with MiXCR; each CDR3 protein has one entry. The sample gives approximately 640,000 distinct CDR3 sequences, roughly 17% of which show up once; around 15% is in the top ten. This TCR derives from a man aged 50-59 years with Graves' hyperthyroidism. The chain carries TRBV5-6 and TRBJ1-6, with D possibly matching TRBD1 (5 bases). Material: blood. CDR3 in amino acids: CASSLWGSHNSPLHF. As DNA, the CDR3 is TGTGCCAGCAGCTTGTGGGGGTCTCATAATTCACCCCTCCACTTT.